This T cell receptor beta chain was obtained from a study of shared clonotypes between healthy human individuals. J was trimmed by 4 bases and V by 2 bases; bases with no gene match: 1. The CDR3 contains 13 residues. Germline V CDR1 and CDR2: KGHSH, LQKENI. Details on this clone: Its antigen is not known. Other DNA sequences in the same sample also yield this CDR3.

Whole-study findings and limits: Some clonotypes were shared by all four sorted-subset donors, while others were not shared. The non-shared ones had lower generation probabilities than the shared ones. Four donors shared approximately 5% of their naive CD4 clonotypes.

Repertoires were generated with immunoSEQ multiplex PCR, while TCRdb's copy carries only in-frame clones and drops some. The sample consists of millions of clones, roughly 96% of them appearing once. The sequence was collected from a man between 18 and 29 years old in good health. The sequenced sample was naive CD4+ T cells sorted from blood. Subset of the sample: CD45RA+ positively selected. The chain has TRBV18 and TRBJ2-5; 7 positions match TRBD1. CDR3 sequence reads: CASSPRQGETQYF. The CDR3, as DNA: TGTGCCAGCTCACCAAGACAGGGAGAGACCCAGTACTTC.